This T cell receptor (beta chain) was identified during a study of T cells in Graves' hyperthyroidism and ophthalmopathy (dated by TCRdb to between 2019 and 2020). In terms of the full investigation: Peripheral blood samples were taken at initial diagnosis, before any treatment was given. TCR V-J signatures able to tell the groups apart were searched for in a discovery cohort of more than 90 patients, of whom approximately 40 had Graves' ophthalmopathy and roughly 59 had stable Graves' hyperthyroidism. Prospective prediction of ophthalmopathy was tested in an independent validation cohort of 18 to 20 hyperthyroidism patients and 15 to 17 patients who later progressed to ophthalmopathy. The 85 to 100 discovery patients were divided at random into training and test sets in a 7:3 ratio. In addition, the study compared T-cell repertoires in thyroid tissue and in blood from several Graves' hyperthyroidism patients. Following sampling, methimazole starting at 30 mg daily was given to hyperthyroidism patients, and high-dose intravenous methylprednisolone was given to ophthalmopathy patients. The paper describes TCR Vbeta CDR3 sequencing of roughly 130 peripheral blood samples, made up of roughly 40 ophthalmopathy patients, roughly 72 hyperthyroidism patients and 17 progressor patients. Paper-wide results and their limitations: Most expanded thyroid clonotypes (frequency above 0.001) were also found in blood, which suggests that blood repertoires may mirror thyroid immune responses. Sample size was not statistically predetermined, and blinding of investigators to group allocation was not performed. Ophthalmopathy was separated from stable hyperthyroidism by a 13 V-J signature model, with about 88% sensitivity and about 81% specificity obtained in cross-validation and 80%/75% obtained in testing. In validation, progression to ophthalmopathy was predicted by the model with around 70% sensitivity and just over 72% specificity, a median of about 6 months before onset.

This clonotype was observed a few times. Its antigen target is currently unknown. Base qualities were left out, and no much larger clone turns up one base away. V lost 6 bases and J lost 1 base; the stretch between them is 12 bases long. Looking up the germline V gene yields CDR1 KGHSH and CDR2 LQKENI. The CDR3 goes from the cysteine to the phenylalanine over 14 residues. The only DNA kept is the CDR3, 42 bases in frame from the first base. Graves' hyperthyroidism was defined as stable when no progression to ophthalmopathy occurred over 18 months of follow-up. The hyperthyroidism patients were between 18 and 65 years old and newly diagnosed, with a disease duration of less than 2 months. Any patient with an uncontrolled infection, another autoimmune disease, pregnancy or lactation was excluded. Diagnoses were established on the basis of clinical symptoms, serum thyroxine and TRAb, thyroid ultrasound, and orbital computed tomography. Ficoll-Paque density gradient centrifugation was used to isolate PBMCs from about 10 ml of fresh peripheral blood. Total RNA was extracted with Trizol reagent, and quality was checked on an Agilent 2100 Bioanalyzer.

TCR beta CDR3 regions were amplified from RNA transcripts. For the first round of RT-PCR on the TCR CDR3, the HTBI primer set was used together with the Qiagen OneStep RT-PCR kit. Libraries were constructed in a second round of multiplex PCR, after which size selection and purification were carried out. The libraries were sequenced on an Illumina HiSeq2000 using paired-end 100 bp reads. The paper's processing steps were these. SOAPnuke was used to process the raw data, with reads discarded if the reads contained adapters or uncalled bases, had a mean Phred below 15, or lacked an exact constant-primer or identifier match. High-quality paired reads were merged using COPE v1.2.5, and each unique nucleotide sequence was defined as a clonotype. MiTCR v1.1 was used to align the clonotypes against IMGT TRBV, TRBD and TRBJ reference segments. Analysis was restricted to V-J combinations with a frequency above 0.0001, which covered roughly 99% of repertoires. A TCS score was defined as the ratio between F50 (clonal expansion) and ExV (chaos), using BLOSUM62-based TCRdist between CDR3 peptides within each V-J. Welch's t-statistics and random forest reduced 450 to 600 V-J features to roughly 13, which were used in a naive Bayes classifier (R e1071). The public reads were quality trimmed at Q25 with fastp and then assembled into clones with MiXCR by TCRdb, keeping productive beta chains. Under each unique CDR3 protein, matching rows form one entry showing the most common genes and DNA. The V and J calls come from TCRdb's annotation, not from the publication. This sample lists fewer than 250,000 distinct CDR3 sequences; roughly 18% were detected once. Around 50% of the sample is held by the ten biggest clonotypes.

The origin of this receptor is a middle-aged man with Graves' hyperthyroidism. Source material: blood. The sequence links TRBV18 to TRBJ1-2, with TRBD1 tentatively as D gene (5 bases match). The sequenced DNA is TGTGCCAGCTCTCCTTCGGGGGATAACTATGGCTACACCTTC. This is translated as CASSPSGDNYGYTF.